The count of the clone carrying this TCR beta chain is one. Its antigen is as yet unknown. CDR1 is MNHEY, CDR2 SVGAGI, per germline. The CDR3 loop spans 12 amino acids. V shed 6 bases, J shed 13 bases, and the junction held 9 bases outside the gene matches. This entry comes from a study of radiotherapy plus CTLA-4 blockade in lung cancer. About the research overall: Among all patients, around 19% showed objective responses, while 30% to 35% had disease control. Findings and limits, study-wide: Reports state that early shifts in blood T cell clones, with interferon-beta, best predicted response.

Clones were sequenced by immunoSEQ multiplex PCR, and TCRdb holds only the in-frame ones, with some missing. This repertoire shows roughly 110,000 clones, about 84% found once; its top ten account for over 2%. Sequences were derived from peripheral blood, sampled from a patient treated with radiotherapy plus ipilimumab. The sequence was collected from a human donor with non-small cell lung cancer that progressed on radiotherapy plus ipilimumab. Some clones in this sample may be carry-over from other donors' samples. The V and J genes are TRBV6-5 and TRBJ2-1; 7 bases agree with TRBD2. CDR3 protein: CASSPRLAIQFF. DNA of the CDR3: TGTGCCAGCAGCCCCAGACTAGCTATTCAGTTCTTC.